The clone carrying this T cell receptor beta chain has ten or more counts. There were TCR beta CDR3 regions amplified from RNA transcripts. First-round RT-PCR of the TCR CDR3 relied on the HTBI primer set. One entry per CDR3 protein, called by TCRdb with MiXCR from the multiplex PCR reads. The sample lists 350,000 or so distinct CDR3 sequences, roughly 20% seen once, with around a sixth in the top ten. The data were taken from a study of T cells in Graves' hyperthyroidism and ophthalmopathy. The clonotype comes from a woman in her thirties or forties with Graves' ophthalmopathy. The specimen was blood.

CDR3 sequence reads: CASSLGSWRQGGSPLHF. The CDR3 bases are TGTGCCAGCAGCTTAGGGTCTTGGAGACAGGGAGGTTCACCCCTCCACTTT. The chain is built from TRBV13 and TRBJ1-6; 7 bases align to TRBD1. Germline-derived CDR1 and CDR2 are PRHDT and FYEKMQ (reference sequence). The CDR3 sequence is 17 residues long. Trimming took 0 bases from V and 9 from J; bases not matched to a gene: 11.